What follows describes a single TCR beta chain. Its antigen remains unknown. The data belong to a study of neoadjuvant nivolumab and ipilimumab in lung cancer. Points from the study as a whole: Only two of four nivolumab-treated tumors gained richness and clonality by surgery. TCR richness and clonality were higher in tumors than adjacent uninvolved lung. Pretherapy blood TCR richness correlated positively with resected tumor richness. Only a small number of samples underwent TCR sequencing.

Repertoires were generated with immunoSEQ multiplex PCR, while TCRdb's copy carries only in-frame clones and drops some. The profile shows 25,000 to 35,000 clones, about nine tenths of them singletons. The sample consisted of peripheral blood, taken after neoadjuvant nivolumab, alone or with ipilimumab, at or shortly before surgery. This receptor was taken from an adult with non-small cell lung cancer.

The CDR3 here is CASSAGGTGGQNTEAFF. Here the CDR3 DNA reads TGCGCCAGCAGCGCCGGAGGGACAGGGGGCCAGAACACTGAAGCTTTCTTT. The chain carries TRBV5-1 and TRBJ1-1; TRBD1 matches at 12 bases. The CDR3 loop spans 17 amino acids. Germline lookup yields CDR1 SGHRS and CDR2 YFSETQ. J lost 1 base, V lost 4 bases, and 8 bases had no gene match.